The 23 T cell receptor beta chains reported below all come from one sample, sequenced in a study of cytomegalovirus exposure and HLA in healthy donors. Researchers ran the PCR with 60 Vbeta and 13 Jbeta primers. Sequencing was performed with immunoSEQ multiplex PCR; in TCRdb, only in-frame clones are kept and a portion is missing. This table has about 65,000 clones, about 72% appearing once. The sequencing input was PBMCs. The receptors come from a girl aged 5-17 years in good health and CMV-seropositive.

The rearrangement links TRBV2 to TRBJ2-5; the D is unclear. In germline, CDR1 is SNHLY, CDR2 FYNNEI. This CDR3 has 15 amino acids. The germline V and J ends were trimmed by 4 bases and 1 base, with 13 bases remaining between them. The CDR3 region is CASSGTVTPQETQYF. Written as DNA, the CDR3 is TGTGCCAGCAGTGGAACAGTTACTCCCCAAGAGACCCAGTACTTC.

The chain links TRBV7-9 to TRBJ1-1; TRBD1 aligns across 8 bases. The CDR3 runs 15 residues. J gave up 3 bases and V 4 bases, and 7 bases lay outside the gene matches. The germline gives CDR1 SEHNR, CDR2 FQNEAQ (reference sequence). DNA of the CDR3: TGTGCCAGCAGCTCCGGACAGGGTGGGGACACTGAAGCTTTCTTT. As protein: CASSSGQGGDTEAFF.

This chain connects TRBV6-6 to TRBJ1-6; unclear D gene. The CDR3 has 14 amino acids. Germline values: CDR1 MNHNY, CDR2 SVGAGI (reference sequence). V lost 3 bases and J lost 4, with 7 bases in between. The CDR3 DNA reads as TGTGCCAGCAGTTATGGGAGGTATAATTCACCCCTCCACTTT. This sequence encodes CASSYGRYNSPLHF.

V and J are TRBV5-1 and TRBJ2-2; 11 nucleotides match TRBD1. The junction had 5 bases not matched to a gene; V was cut back by 7 bases and J by 3 bases. The CDR3 has 15 amino acids. Germline values: CDR1 SGHRS, CDR2 YFSETQ. The CDR3 spells CASLGQGAYTGELFF. The DNA for the CDR3 is TGCGCCAGCCTCGGACAGGGGGCTTACACCGGGGAGCTGTTTTTT.

This clone is a singleton in its sample. The chain uses TRBV19 and TRBJ1-1; D uncertain. The CDR3 spans 12 residues. Germline V gives CDR1 LNHDA, CDR2 SQIVND (reference sequence). With 8 bases removed from V and 1 base from J, the gap between germline ends came to 8 bases. Here the CDR3 DNA reads TGTGCCAGTGGTCGGGGGAACACTGAAGCTTTCTTT. Amino acid sequence: CASGRGNTEAFF.

The chain joins TRBV5-6 to TRBJ1-1, with D possibly TRBD1 on 6 matching bases. Germline CDR1 and CDR2: SGHDT and YYEEEE. Trimming removed 0 bases from V and 4 bases from J, with 25 bases in between. The CDR3 has 19 residues. CDR3 nucleotides: TGTGCCAGCAGCTTGGAGTACATGGCGTACATGGGGGCTCTCACTGAAGCTTTCTTT. It is translated as CASSLEYMAYMGALTEAFF.

V and J are TRBV7-9 and TRBJ1-2; 9 nucleotides line up with TRBD1. The germline V gene has CDR1 SEHNR and CDR2 FQNEAQ (reference sequence). Germline trimming cut 3 bases from V and 8 bases from J; bases unmatched to any gene: 4. This CDR3 is 13 amino acids long. CDR3 nucleotides: TGTGCCAGCAGCTTCGGACAGGGGAGCGGCTACACCTTC. Its translation is CASSFGQGSGYTF.

This chain connects TRBV30 to TRBJ2-7, with 14 bases lining up with TRBD2. Trimming took 2 bases from V and 0 from J; bases not matched to a gene: 6. In germline, CDR1 is GTSNPN, CDR2 SVGIG (reference sequence). The CDR3 spans 17 residues. This CDR3 is CAWSRTSGGILSYEQYF. The DNA of the CDR3 is TGTGCCTGGAGTCGGACTAGCGGGGGGATACTCTCCTACGAGCAGTACTTC.

This chain connects TRBV5-1 to TRBJ1-5, with D maybe TRBD1 (5 bases). The CDR3 is 13 amino acids. Germline V gives CDR1 SGHRS, CDR2 YFSETQ. V gave up 4 bases and J gave up 4 bases, with 9 bases separating them. For the CDR3, the DNA is TGCGCCAGCAGCGACAGCCCAAATCAGCCCCAGCATTTT. Its translation is CASSDSPNQPQHF.

This rearrangement joins TRBV15 to TRBJ2-7; possible D gene TRBD1, 5 bases. CDR1 is LNHNV, CDR2 YYDKDF, per germline (reference sequence). This CDR3 spans 14 amino acids. Trimming shortened V by 1 base and J by 5 bases, and 12 bases separated the two germline ends. CDR3 region: CATSRGVGHDEQYF. DNA for the CDR3: TGTGCCACCAGCAGAGGCGTGGGGCACGACGAGCAGTACTTC. Filled out from reference TRBV15 and TRBJ2-7, the complete variable domain reads DAMVIQNPRYQVTQFGKPVTLSCSQTLNHNVMYWYQQKSSQAPKLLFHYYDKDFNNEADTPDNFQSRRPNTSFCFLDIRSPGLGDTAMYLCATSRGVGHDEQYFGPGTRLTVT.

V usage is TRBV4-1 and J usage is TRBJ1-2; D is possibly TRBD1 (5 bases). Trimming pared 4 bases from V and 4 bases from J, leaving 25 bases between. Per the germline V gene, CDR1 is MGHRA and CDR2 is YSYEKL. CDR3 length: 18 residues. The CDR3 here is CASSRGLKSDRGSYGYTF. The CDR3 bases are TGCGCCAGCAGCCGGGGACTCAAATCCGATAGGGGCAGCTATGGCTACACCTTC.

V is TRBV30 and J is TRBJ2-7, with TRBD1 as a possible D gene (6 bases). Germline CDR1 reads GTSNPN; CDR2 reads SVGIG (reference sequence). V was clipped by 3 bases and J by 0 bases, with 18 bases between them. This CDR3 comprises 16 residues. CDR3 region: CAWRYGKRGSSYEQYF. CDR3 nucleotide sequence: TGTGCCTGGAGGTATGGGAAAAGGGGGAGCTCCTACGAGCAGTACTTC.

Only a few counts were recorded for this clone. The CDR3 bases are TGTGCCAGCAACCCCGGACTAGCGGGAGTGTTCGATGAGCAGTTCTTC. This translates into CASNPGLAGVFDEQFF. V gene TRBV6-6 combines with J gene TRBJ2-1, with 13 bases aligning to TRBD2. This CDR3 is 16 amino acids long. J was trimmed by 8 bases and V by 7 bases; bases with no gene match: 11. CDR1 and CDR2 from the germline V gene are MNHNY and SVGAGI (reference sequence).

The V call is TRBV6-1, the J call TRBJ1-1; D gene ambiguous. Deletions cut 3 bases from V and 6 bases from J, with 17 bases between. There are 15 residues in the CDR3. Germline V gene data show CDR1 as MNHNS and CDR2 as SASEGT. Here the CDR3 DNA reads TGTGCCAGCAGTGACTTTAGCGCTAGTAACGCTGAAGCTTTCTTT. This translates into CASSDFSASNAEAFF.

The genes are TRBV5-1 and TRBJ2-7, with 7 bases that match TRBD1. The CDR3 runs 17 residues. V gave up 0 bases and J gave up 2 bases; unmatched junction bases: 11. Per germline, CDR1 SGHRS and CDR2 YFSETQ. The CDR3 DNA reads as TGCGCCAGCAGCTTGGATGGCCTACAGGGGACAACCTACGAGCAGTACTTC. This codes for CASSLDGLQGTTYEQYF.

The chain uses TRBV29-1 and TRBJ2-5, with D possibly being TRBD1 (5 bases). CDR3 size: 12 residues. The V end was cut by 6 bases, the J end by 4 bases, with 12 bases between. Per the germline V gene, CDR1 is SQVTM and CDR2 is ANQGSEA. The CDR3 protein is CSVPLGAETQYF. The CDR3, as DNA: TGCAGCGTCCCCTTAGGGGCAGAGACCCAGTACTTC.

The chain recombines TRBV15 with TRBJ2-1; the D gene is possibly TRBD1 (6 bases). The germline gives CDR1 LNHNV, CDR2 YYDKDF (reference sequence). The CDR3 covers 13 residues. Trimming stripped 2 bases from V and 6 bases from J, with 8 bases between. CDR3 amino acids: CATSRKQGNEQFF. The DNA of the CDR3 is TGTGCCACCAGCAGAAAACAGGGCAATGAGCAGTTCTTC.

V gene TRBV28 combines with J gene TRBJ2-7, with D possibly being TRBD1 (6 bases). The V and J ends lost 6 bases and 0 bases respectively, with 18 bases between them. The germline V gene has CDR1 MDHEN and CDR2 SYDVKM. The length of the CDR3 is 16 residues. Here the CDR3 DNA reads TGTGCCAGCAGCTTTGGTGGACAGTTTCGCTCCTACGAGCAGTACTTC. Its protein product is CASSFGGQFRSYEQYF.

The J gene is TRBJ1-1, the V gene TRBV7-2; 8 nucleotides align to TRBD1. Germline V gene sequence: CDR1 SGHTA, CDR2 FQGNSA. Trimming at V came to 5 bases and at J to 0 bases, leaving 17 bases not matched to a gene. CDR3 length: 19 residues. CDR3 sequence reads: CASSPTQDRGRFMNTEAFF. The CDR3 DNA reads TGTGCCAGCAGCCCCACTCAAGACAGGGGCCGATTCATGAACACTGAAGCTTTCTTT.

The gene calls are TRBV4-3 and TRBJ2-2; 7 bases fit TRBD2. The germline V gene has CDR1 LGHNA and CDR2 YSLEER. Unmatched junction bases numbered 5, after V lost 0 bases and J lost 4 bases. The CDR3 runs to 16 residues. The CDR3: CASSQDWRECTGELFF. The CDR3 coding sequence is TGCGCCAGCAGCCAAGATTGGCGGGAGTGCACCGGGGAGCTGTTTTTT.

This clone occurred once. The chain couples TRBV5-1 to TRBJ2-5; tentatively, D is TRBD2 (6 bases). The germline CDR1 and CDR2 sequences are SGHRS and YFSETQ. The CDR3 is made up of 15 amino acids. V lost 2 bases and J 0 bases, leaving 11 bases between the germline ends. The CDR3 sequence is CASSLTSRYQETQYF. DNA for the CDR3: TGCGCCAGCAGCTTAACTAGCCGGTACCAAGAGACCCAGTACTTC.

This rearrangement joins TRBV29-1 to TRBJ2-1; D might be TRBD1 (7 bases). Germline values: CDR1 SQVTM, CDR2 ANQGSEA. V lost 2 bases and J 3 bases, leaving 14 bases between the germline ends. This CDR3 has 15 amino acids. The CDR3 nucleotides are TGCAGCGTTGAAAAGGGCCAGGGGGGCTACAATGAGCAGTTCTTC. The encoded protein is CSVEKGQGGYNEQFF.

The J gene is TRBJ2-1, the V gene TRBV25-1, with D hard to call. Germline V gene sequence: CDR1 MGHDK, CDR2 SYGVNS. This CDR3 spans 10 amino acids. Between the trimmed V and J ends, which lost 5 bases and 7 bases, there was a span of 3 bases. In DNA form, the CDR3 reads TGTGCCAGCAGTTATAATGAGCAGTTCTTC. Protein product: CASSYNEQFF.